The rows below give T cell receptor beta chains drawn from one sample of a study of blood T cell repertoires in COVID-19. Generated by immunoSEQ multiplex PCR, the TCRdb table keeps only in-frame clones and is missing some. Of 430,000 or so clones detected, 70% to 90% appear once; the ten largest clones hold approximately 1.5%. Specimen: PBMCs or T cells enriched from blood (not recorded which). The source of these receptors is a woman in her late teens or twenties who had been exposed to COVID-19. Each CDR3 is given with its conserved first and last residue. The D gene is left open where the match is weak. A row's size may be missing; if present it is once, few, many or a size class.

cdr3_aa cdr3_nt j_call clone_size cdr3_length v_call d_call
CASSFPRAGGNTGELFF TGTGCCAGCAGCTTTCCCCGTGCGGGGGGGAACACCGGGGAGCTGTTTTTT TRBJ2-2 NA 17 TRBV7-9 TRBD2
CASSGTGTYNEQFF TGTGCCAGCAGCGGGACAGGGACCTACAATGAGCAGTTCTTC TRBJ2-1 NA 14 TRBV5-4 TRBD1
CASHTRTGGRYSYNEQFF TGTGCCAGCCATACACGGACGGGAGGGAGGTACTCCTACAATGAGCAGTTCTTC TRBJ2-1 NA 18 TRBV7-8 TRBD2
CASSVGVTGATGETQYF TGTGCCAGCAGCGTAGGAGTTACAGGGGCCACGGGAGAGACCCAGTACTTC TRBJ2-5 NA 17 TRBV9 TRBD1
CASSLPGVGNTIYF TGTGCCAGCAGCTTGCCAGGCGTTGGAAACACCATATATTTT TRBJ1-3 NA 14 TRBV5-4 NA
CASSLLAGEYEQYF TGTGCCAGCAGTTTGCTAGCGGGAGAATACGAGCAGTACTTC TRBJ2-7 NA 14 TRBV28 TRBD2
CASSLDRATQYF TGCGCCAGCAGCTTGGACAGGGCTACCCAGTACTTC TRBJ2-5 NA 12 TRBV5-1 NA
CASSPRTGDTGELFF TGCGCCAGCAGCCCCAGGACAGGGGACACCGGGGAGCTGTTTTTT TRBJ2-2 NA 15 TRBV5-1 TRBD1
CASSITGATYEQYF TGTGCCAGTAGTATAACAGGGGCCACCTACGAGCAGTACTTC TRBJ2-7 NA 14 TRBV19 TRBD1
CASTLGLAGQETQYF TGTGCCAGCACCCTGGGGCTAGCGGGGCAAGAGACCCAGTACTTC TRBJ2-5 NA 15 TRBV5-8 TRBD2
CASSLSSVRGRYNEQFF TGCGCCAGCAGCTTGTCTAGCGTCCGGGGTAGATACAATGAGCAGTTCTTC TRBJ2-1 NA 17 TRBV5-1 NA
CASSLAVYRESDGYTF TGTGCCAGCAGCTTGGCAGTCTACAGGGAAAGCGACGGCTACACCTTC TRBJ1-2 NA 16 TRBV5-4 NA
CASSPLASGELFF TGTGCCAGCAGCCCATTAGCGAGCGGGGAGCTGTTTTTT TRBJ2-2 NA 13 TRBV11-2 NA
CASSLLNEQYF TGTGCCAGCTCCCTACTTAACGAGCAGTACTTC TRBJ2-7 NA 11 TRBV6-5 NA
CASSLALAGGTGELFF TGTGCCAGCAGCTTAGCCCTAGCGGGAGGTACCGGGGAGCTGTTTTTT TRBJ2-2 NA 16 TRBV11-2 TRBD2
CASRQGATEAFF TGCGCCAGCAGGCAGGGTGCCACTGAAGCTTTCTTT TRBJ1-1 NA 12 TRBV10-1 NA
CASSVGGQGSGNTIYF TGTGCCAGCAGCGTGGGCGGACAGGGGTCTGGAAACACCATATATTTT TRBJ1-3 NA 16 TRBV9 TRBD1
CASSTTSGGAGYGYTF TGTGCCAGTAGTACCACCTCAGGGGGCGCAGGCTATGGCTACACCTTC TRBJ1-2 NA 16 TRBV19 TRBD1
CAWILAGTSNTGELFF TGTGCCTGGATCCTAGCGGGGACCTCGAACACCGGGGAGCTGTTTTTT TRBJ2-2 NA 16 TRBV30 TRBD2
CASSPAGELFF TGTGCCAGCAGCCCCGCCGGGGAGCTGTTTTTT TRBJ2-2 NA 11 TRBV7-9 NA
CASKNRGGVFTDTQYF TGTGCCAGTAAAAACCGGGGGGGTGTCTTCACAGATACGCAGTATTTT TRBJ2-3 NA 16 TRBV19 TRBD2
CASSPAGSFGYTF TGTGCCAGCAGCCCTGCAGGGTCGTTCGGCTACACCTTC TRBJ1-2 NA 13 TRBV9 NA
CASSLRGTGYEKLFF TGTGCCAGCAGTTTAAGGGGGACAGGTTATGAAAAACTGTTTTTT TRBJ1-4 NA 15 TRBV28 TRBD1
CASSEARTGGHTEAFF TGTGCCAGTAGCGAAGCAAGGACAGGGGGGCACACTGAAGCTTTCTTT TRBJ1-1 few 16 TRBV25-1 TRBD1
CASSLQRGASDTQYF TGTGCCAGCAGTTTACAGCGGGGGGCCTCAGATACGCAGTATTTT TRBJ2-3 NA 15 TRBV6-2/TRBV6-3 TRBD2
CASSLSTGQNTEAFF TGTGCCAGCAGTTTATCTACAGGCCAGAACACTGAAGCTTTCTTT TRBJ1-1 NA 15 TRBV28 NA
CASTKGGVDGYTF TGTGCCAGCACCAAAGGGGGGGTTGATGGCTACACCTTC TRBJ1-2 NA 13 TRBV6-5 NA
CASSPDRGGTEAFF TGTGCCAGCAGCCCCGATAGGGGGGGCACTGAAGCTTTCTTT TRBJ1-1 NA 14 TRBV13 NA
CATGTNYEQYF TGTGCCACCGGGACTAACTACGAGCAGTACTTC TRBJ2-7 NA 11 TRBV6-5 TRBD2
CASSQGRVLMNTEAFF TGCGCCAGCAGCCAAGGAAGAGTCCTCATGAACACTGAAGCTTTCTTT TRBJ1-1 NA 16 TRBV4-3 NA
CASSTGEGLNEQFF TGTGCCAGTAGTACAGGGGAAGGTCTCAATGAGCAGTTCTTC TRBJ2-1 NA 14 TRBV19 NA
CASSRPGGLASDTQYF TGTGCCAGCAGCCGCCCAGGAGGGTTGGCCTCAGATACGCAGTATTTT TRBJ2-3 NA 16 TRBV5-8 NA
CASSQTGGGNQPQHF TGTGCCAGCAGCCAGACAGGAGGAGGCAATCAGCCCCAGCATTTT TRBJ1-5 NA 15 TRBV6-2/TRBV6-3 NA
CASSLGRLMASGKGDEQFF TGTGCCAGCAGCTTAGGAAGGCTGATGGCTAGCGGGAAGGGAGATGAGCAGTTCTTC TRBJ2-1 NA 19 TRBV13 TRBD2
CASSQDPKRGGTGELFF TGTGCCAGCAGCCAAGATCCCAAGCGGGGGGGCACCGGGGAGCTGTTTTTT TRBJ2-2 NA 17 TRBV3-1/TRBV3-2 TRBD2
CASSLGLHYGYTF TGTGCCAGCAGTTTGGGCCTTCACTATGGCTACACCTTC TRBJ1-2 once 13 TRBV28 NA
CASSFTSGGYNEQFF TGTGCCAGCAGTTTCACTAGCGGGGGGTACAATGAGCAGTTCTTC TRBJ2-1 NA 15 TRBV9 TRBD2
CASSGLAGGQGREQYF TGCGCCAGCAGCGGACTAGCGGGAGGTCAAGGGCGCGAGCAGTACTTC TRBJ2-7 NA 16 TRBV10-2 TRBD2
CASSLSSGTGQNEQFF TGTGCCAGCAGCTTAAGTTCCGGGACAGGCCAAAATGAGCAGTTCTTC TRBJ2-1 NA 16 TRBV7-3 TRBD1
CASSSGWAPQETQYF TGTGCCAGTAGTTCGGGGTGGGCACCTCAAGAGACCCAGTACTTC TRBJ2-5 NA 15 TRBV19 NA
CASSQEEGVLNTEAFF TGTGCCAGCAGCCAAGAAGAGGGGGTTTTGAACACTGAAGCTTTCTTT TRBJ1-1 once 16 TRBV4-2 NA
CASSEGQEYNEQFF TGTGCCAGCAGTGAGGGACAGGAATACAATGAGCAGTTCTTC TRBJ2-1 few 14 TRBV6-1 TRBD1
CASSPSPGGNYGYTF TGCGCCAGCAGCCCTTCCCCAGGGGGGAACTATGGCTACACCTTC TRBJ1-2 NA 15 TRBV4-3 TRBD1
CASSLGQGVNQPQHF TGTGCCAGCAGCTTAGGACAGGGTGTCAATCAGCCCCAGCATTTT TRBJ1-5 NA 15 TRBV7-2 TRBD1
CASSGPGSGRSYEQYF TGTGCCAGCAGCGGCCCTGGTAGCGGGAGAAGCTACGAGCAGTACTTC TRBJ2-7 NA 16 TRBV7-2 TRBD2
CASSSLGTGSEKLFF TGTGCCAGCAGTTCTCTCGGGACAGGGAGTGAAAAACTGTTTTTT TRBJ1-4 NA 15 TRBV6-5 TRBD1
CAWSVPSLYEQYF TGTGCCTGGAGTGTACCTAGCCTCTACGAGCAGTACTTC TRBJ2-7 NA 13 TRBV30 NA
CASSQPLAGGPNEQYF TGTGCCAGCAGCCAACCGCTAGCGGGAGGGCCCAACGAGCAGTACTTC TRBJ2-7 NA 16 TRBV4-2 TRBD2
CASRERDAYNSPLHF TGCGCCAGCAGGGAACGGGATGCTTATAATTCACCCCTCCACTTT TRBJ1-6 few 15 TRBV5-1 NA
CASSLREGDTEAFF TGTGCCAGCAGCTTGAGGGAGGGGGACACTGAAGCTTTCTTT TRBJ1-1 once 14 TRBV5-4 NA
CASTPRLAGSYEQYF TGTGCCAGCACCCCAAGGCTAGCGGGTTCGTACGAGCAGTACTTC TRBJ2-7 NA 15 TRBV5-8 TRBD2
CASSQAGTGYGGYTF TGCGCCAGCAGCCAAGCCGGGACAGGGTACGGTGGCTACACCTTC TRBJ1-2 once 15 TRBV4-3 TRBD1